The 21 T cell receptor beta chains listed next were all sequenced from one sample in a study of shared clonotypes between healthy human individuals. Only in-frame clones appear in the TCRdb table, and some are missing; sequencing was by immunoSEQ multiplex PCR. The sample has hundreds of thousands of clones, around 72% seen once. The sequencing sample was made of memory CD4+ T cells sorted from blood. Subset: CD45RA-negative fraction. Source of these receptors: a man aged 25-45 years in good health.

This clone was observed a single time. This chain uses TRBV2 with TRBJ1-5; D gene ambiguous. The V gene lost 5 bases and the J gene lost 3 bases, with 14 bases spanning the gap. The CDR3 runs 15 residues. Per the germline V gene, CDR1 is SNHLY and CDR2 is FYNNEI. The chain's CDR3 is CASSQLPGPNQPQHF. The CDR3 DNA reads TGTGCCAGCAGTCAATTACCGGGTCCCAATCAGCCCCAGCATTTT.

The CDR3 spells CASSDSRGSYNEQFF. The CDR3 DNA reads as TGTGCCAGCAGTGATTCTAGGGGGTCCTACAATGAGCAGTTCTTC. The chain joins TRBV2 to TRBJ2-1; possibly TRBD1 for D (6 bases). The V gene lost 3 bases and the J gene lost 1 base, with 10 bases spanning the gap. The CDR3 consists of 15 residues. Germline CDR1 and CDR2: SNHLY and FYNNEI.

J is TRBJ2-5 and V is TRBV7-9; TRBD2 matches at 8 bases. Germline V gives CDR1 SEHNR, CDR2 FQNEAQ (reference sequence). The CDR3 runs 15 residues. V was pared by 1 base and J by 5 bases, with 6 bases of the junction left unmatched. CDR3 region: CASSLELADLETQYF. The CDR3 DNA reads as TGTGCCAGCAGCTTAGAACTAGCGGACCTGGAGACCCAGTACTTC.

The genes are TRBV29-1 and TRBJ1-2; tentatively, D is TRBD1 (5 bases). The CDR3 runs 14 residues. CDR1 is SQVTM, CDR2 ANQGSEA, per germline. V lost 4 bases and J 7 bases, leaving 19 bases between the germline ends. In nucleotides, the CDR3 is TGCAGCGTTGGTGGGGCAATCGTCAGCGGTGGCTACACCTTC. Its translation is CSVGGAIVSGGYTF.

The rearrangement joins TRBV14 to TRBJ2-5; tentative D call: TRBD2 (5 bases). V dropped 2 bases and J dropped 0 bases, with 16 bases sitting between them. The CDR3 is 17 amino acids. The germline gives CDR1 SGHDN, CDR2 FVKESK. CDR3 in amino acids: CASSQSRTLQYQETQYF. The CDR3 DNA sequence: TGTGCCAGCAGCCAATCCAGGACTCTTCAGTACCAAGAGACCCAGTACTTC. The full variable domain, in which reference TRBV14 and TRBJ2-5 provide the parts outside the CDR3, is EAGVTQFPSHSVIEKGQTVTLRCDPISGHDNLYWYRRVMGKEIKFLLHFVKESKQDESGMPNNRFLAERTGGTYSTLKVQPAELEDSGVYFCASSQSRTLQYQETQYFGPGTRLLVL.

This chain joins TRBV2 and TRBJ2-1; 7 bases are a match to TRBD1. CDR1 is SNHLY and CDR2 is FYNNEI in the germline V gene. Trimming cost V 4 bases and J 0 bases; bases outside gene matches: 6. The CDR3 is made up of 16 amino acids. The CDR3 bases are TGTGCCAGCAGTGTGACAGGGTCCCCCTCCTACAATGAGCAGTTCTTC. Translation gives CASSVTGSPSYNEQFF. Drawing the rest from reference TRBV2 and TRBJ2-1, the complete variable domain is EPEVTQTPSHQVTQMGQEVILRCVPISNHLYFYWYRQILGQKVEFLVSFYNNEISEKSEIFDDQFSVERPDGSNFTLKIRSTKLEDSAMYFCASSVTGSPSYNEQFFGPGTRLTVL.

The rearrangement joins TRBV30 to TRBJ2-2; D remains unclear. V was cut by 2 bases and J by 6 bases, with 10 bases left in between. Per the germline V gene, CDR1 is GTSNPN and CDR2 is SVGIG (reference sequence). CDR3 length: 13 amino acids. The chain's CDR3 is CAWSHRRSGELFF. The CDR3 DNA reads TGTGCCTGGAGTCATAGGCGATCCGGGGAGCTGTTTTTT.

This clone was observed at least ten times. The sample holds other DNA sequences that translate to the same CDR3. The chain recombines TRBV28 with TRBJ2-2, with D hard to call. The CDR3 covers 12 residues. V lost 1 base and J 7 bases, leaving 4 bases between the germline ends. Germline CDR1 and CDR2: MDHEN and SYDVKM. The CDR3 nucleotides are TGTGCCAGCAGTTTATTCGGCGGGGAGCTGTTTTTT. Amino acid sequence: CASSLFGGELFF.

This clone was seen once. The chain links TRBV9 to TRBJ2-3; tentatively, D is TRBD1 or TRBD2 (5 bases each). The CDR3 has 14 residues. CDR1 is SGDLS, CDR2 YYNGEE, per germline. V was shortened by 2 bases and J by 11 bases, with 18 bases between the two germline ends. The CDR3 DNA follows: TGTGCCAGCAGCGTCCGTGGGGACCCGATGGGGCAGTATTTT. Translation gives CASSVRGDPMGQYF.

V is TRBV29-1 and J is TRBJ2-3, with a weak D call TRBD2 (6 bases). Trimming stripped 2 bases from V and 0 bases from J, with 9 bases between. CDR1 and CDR2 (germline): SQVTM, ANQGSEA. CDR3 length: 14 amino acids. CDR3 sequence (DNA): TGCAGCGTTGAACCTAGCGCGAGCACAGATACGCAGTATTTT. Encoded protein: CSVEPSASTDTQYF.

The chain uses TRBV29-1 and TRBJ1-2; weak D call: TRBD1 (5 bases). The CDR3 extends over 12 amino acids. Germline CDR1 and CDR2: SQVTM and ANQGSEA. Trimming removed 7 bases from V and 8 bases from J, with 17 bases in between. The CDR3 region is CSATAGGEGYTF. The CDR3 coding sequence is TGCAGCGCAACCGCCGGGGGTGAAGGCTACACCTTC.

This clone appeared a single time. The gene calls are TRBV7-2 and TRBJ2-7; D gene uncertain. Deletions cut 5 bases from V and 4 bases from J, with 9 bases between. The CDR3 consists of 12 residues. Germline V CDR1 and CDR2: SGHTA, FQGNSA. The CDR3 region has the DNA TGTGCCAGCAGCGGTTCAGAGTACGAGCAGTACTTC. The encoded protein is CASSGSEYEQYF.

The chain links TRBV7-8 to TRBJ2-7; TRBD2 is a possible D gene (5 bases). CDR3 length equals 15 residues. With 1 base removed from V and 6 bases from J, the gap between germline ends came to 16 bases. Germline V gene lookup returns CDR1 SGHVS and CDR2 FQNEAQ. CDR3 region: CASSLGSAAGVEQYF. CDR3 bases: TGTGCCAGCAGCTTAGGGTCGGCTGCGGGCGTCGAGCAGTACTTC.

V and J are TRBV5-4 and TRBJ1-3; maybe TRBD1 (6 bases). This CDR3 region has 14 residues. Trimming cost V 4 bases and J 1 base, with 9 bases left between them. CDR1 is SGHNT, CDR2 YYREEE, per germline (reference sequence). CDR3: CASSPGTSGNTIYF. The CDR3 DNA follows: TGTGCCAGCAGCCCAGGGACATCTGGAAACACCATATATTTT. Full variable domain (rest looked up from reference TRBV5-4 and TRBJ1-3): ETGVTQSPTHLIKTRGQQVTLRCSSQSGHNTVSWYQQALGQGPQFIFQYYREEENGRGNFPPRFSGLQFPNYSSELNVNALELDDSALYLCASSPGTSGNTIYFGEGSWLTVV.

This chain links TRBV28 with TRBJ2-7; 7 bases agree with TRBD1. CDR1 is MDHEN, CDR2 SYDVKM, per germline. Trimming at V came to 3 bases and at J to 6 bases, leaving 11 bases not matched to a gene. The CDR3 contains 15 residues. DNA for the CDR3: TGTGCCAGCAGTTTGATGTCGACAGGGCGGCGCGAGCAGTACTTC. This encodes CASSLMSTGRREQYF.

As for this clone: This specimen includes other DNA sequences encoding the same CDR3. CDR3 sequence: CSVVVGETQYF. CDR3 nucleotide sequence: TGCAGCGTTGTCGTTGGCGAGACCCAGTACTTC. The chain employs TRBV29-1 and TRBJ2-5, with D hard to call. Trimming shortened V by 4 bases and J by 5 bases, and 8 bases separated the two germline ends. Germline values: CDR1 SQVTM, CDR2 ANQGSEA. CDR3 size: 11 residues.

The chain carries TRBV11-2 and TRBJ1-1, with 9 bases that match TRBD1. The CDR3 sequence is 13 residues long. CDR1 SGHAT and CDR2 FQNNGV come from the germline V gene. Trimming at V came to 6 bases and at J to 5 bases, leaving 4 bases not matched to a gene. CDR3 sequence reads: CASSRDRVTEAFF. In DNA form, the CDR3 reads TGTGCCAGCAGTAGGGACAGGGTGACTGAAGCTTTCTTT.

This chain joins TRBV2 and TRBJ1-3; the D gene is possibly TRBD1 (6 bases). The CDR3 extends over 16 amino acids. Trimming removed 2 bases from V and 3 bases from J, with 14 bases in between. The V gene's germline CDR1 is SNHLY and CDR2 FYNNEI. The CDR3 nucleotides read TGTGCCAGCAGTGAATTTTGGGGGCCGTATGGAAACACCATATATTTT. It encodes CASSEFWGPYGNTIYF. The full variable domain, its missing parts supplied by reference TRBV2 and TRBJ1-3, is EPEVTQTPSHQVTQMGQEVILRCVPISNHLYFYWYRQILGQKVEFLVSFYNNEISEKSEIFDDQFSVERPDGSNFTLKIRSTKLEDSAMYFCASSEFWGPYGNTIYFGEGSWLTVV.

This chain links TRBV11-1 with TRBJ2-3; maybe TRBD1 (6 bases). V was cut by 1 base and J by 2 bases, with 10 bases left in between. The CDR3 has 15 amino acids. Germline values: CDR1 SGHAT, CDR2 FQDESV (reference sequence). CDR3 sequence: CASSLDRAYTDTQYF. CDR3 DNA sequence: TGTGCCAGCAGCTTAGACAGGGCTTACACAGATACGCAGTATTTT.

V is TRBV27 and J is TRBJ2-1; D possibly corresponds to TRBD2 (6 bases). Germline CDR1 reads MNHEY; CDR2 reads SMNVEV (reference sequence). The V and J ends lost 8 bases and 4 bases respectively, with 12 bases between them. This CDR3 has 13 amino acids. This CDR3 reads CASRTTRYNEQFF. The CDR3 DNA reads TGTGCCAGCCGGACTACCCGATACAATGAGCAGTTCTTC.

The sample holds one count of this clone. This chain connects TRBV6-1 to TRBJ1-6; D gene unclear. There are 12 residues in the CDR3. CDR1 and CDR2 (germline): MNHNS, SASEGT. The V end was cut by 6 bases, the J end by 9 bases, with 9 bases between. The CDR3 bases are TGTGCCAGCAGCGGTGGACTTTCACCCCTCCACTTT. Translating gives CASSGGLSPLHF.